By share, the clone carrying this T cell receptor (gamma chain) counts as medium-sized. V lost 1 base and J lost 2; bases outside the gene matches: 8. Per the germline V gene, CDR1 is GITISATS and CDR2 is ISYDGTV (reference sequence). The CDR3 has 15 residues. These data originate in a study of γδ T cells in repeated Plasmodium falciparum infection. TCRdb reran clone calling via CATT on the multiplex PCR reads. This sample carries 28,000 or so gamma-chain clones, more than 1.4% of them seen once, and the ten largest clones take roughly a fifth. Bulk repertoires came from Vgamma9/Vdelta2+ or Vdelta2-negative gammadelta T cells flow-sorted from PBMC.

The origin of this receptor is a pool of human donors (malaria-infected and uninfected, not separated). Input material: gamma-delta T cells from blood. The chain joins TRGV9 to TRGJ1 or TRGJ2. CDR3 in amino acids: CALWEVRGDYYKKLF. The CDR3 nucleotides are TGTGCCTTGTGGGAGGTAAGGGGCGATTATTATAAGAAACTCTTT.